Presented here are 10 T cell receptor beta chains from one specimen sequenced in a study of CD8 T cells in ankylosing spondylitis. A single record per CDR3 protein comes from TCRdb applying MiXCR to the 5' RACE reads. Of more than 30,000 distinct CDR3 sequences in the sample, over 10% were seen once. Sequenced: synovial fluid, either unsorted or a sorted T cell fraction (not recorded which). The source of these receptors is a male donor with ankylosing spondylitis.

This clonotype was seen ten or more times. The chain joins TRBV6-6 to TRBJ2-3, with TRBD2 matching 11 bases. Unmatched junction bases numbered 16, after V lost 6 bases and J lost 5 bases. Germline loops: CDR1 MNHNY, CDR2 SVGAGI (reference sequence). This CDR3 contains 18 residues. CDR3: CASSLTGLAVLLRDTQYF. The CDR3, as DNA: TGTGCCAGCAGCCTCACGGGACTAGCGGTCCTTTTGAGAGATACGCAGTATTTT.

The V and J genes are TRBV4-3 and TRBJ2-7, with a possible D match to TRBD2 (5 bases). CDR3 size: 17 residues. Germline loops: CDR1 LGHNA, CDR2 YSLEER. V was shortened by 0 bases and J by 2 bases, with 17 bases between the two germline ends. In DNA, the CDR3 is TGCGCCAGCAGCCAAGAAATAATCGCCGGAGGAACCTACGAGCAGTACTTC. Protein product: CASSQEIIAGGTYEQYF.

This clonotype was counted between two and nine times. This chain uses TRBV27 with TRBJ2-2; D gene ambiguous. This CDR3 region has 15 residues. Looked up from germline, CDR1 is MNHEY and CDR2 is SMNVEV (reference sequence). The ends were cut back, 2 bases at V and 5 bases at J, with 12 bases in the middle. CDR3 sequence (DNA): TGTGCCAGCAGTTTAGCCTCGGGTGCGACCGGGGAGCTGTTTTTT. Its protein is CASSLASGATGELFF.

This clonotype was counted a few times. This chain uses TRBV4-1 with TRBJ1-2; D uncertain. The length of the CDR3 is 12 residues. V lost 6 bases and J 4 bases, leaving 9 bases between the germline ends. CDR1 is MGHRA and CDR2 is YSYEKL in the germline V gene. The CDR3: CASRSRRYGYTF. In nucleotides, the CDR3 is TGCGCCAGCAGAAGTCGGCGCTATGGCTACACCTTC.

This clonotype was counted ten times or more. The chain links TRBV25-1 to TRBJ1-2; a possible D gene is TRBD1 (5 bases). The CDR3 runs to 12 residues. V shed 7 bases and J shed 8 bases, with 14 bases lying between them. Germline V gene lookup returns CDR1 MGHDK and CDR2 SYGVNS. The CDR3 nucleotides read TGTGCCAGCAATACGGGCAGGGCGGGCTACACCTTC. This translates into CASNTGRAGYTF.

This clonotype appeared a single time. V and J are TRBV6-1 and TRBJ2-7; perhaps D is TRBD1 or TRBD2 (5 bases each). Germline V gene lookup returns CDR1 MNHNS and CDR2 SASEGT. Trimming removed 6 bases from V and 3 bases from J, with 15 bases in between. There are 14 residues in the CDR3. The CDR3 is CASRERGVFYEQYF. The CDR3 DNA is TGTGCCAGCAGAGAAAGGGGAGTTTTCTACGAGCAGTACTTC.

In this sample, this clonotype turned up a few times. The chain is built from TRBV6-2 or TRBV6-3 and TRBJ2-7, with 7 bases lining up with TRBD1. The CDR3 runs 15 residues. Looked up from germline, CDR1 is MNHEY and CDR2 is SVGEGT. Losses at the gene ends were 8 bases for V and 4 bases for J; bases not matched to a gene: 14. The CDR3 coding sequence is TGTGCCAGCTCTACCACAGGGGAAGGTCCTTACGAGCAGTACTTC. It is translated as CASSTTGEGPYEQYF.

Judged by abundance, this clonotype is medium-sized. J is TRBJ1-6 and V is TRBV9, with 8 bases that match TRBD1. In germline, CDR1 is SGDLS, CDR2 YYNGEE. This CDR3 comprises 14 residues. Trimming removed 4 bases from V and 10 bases from J; junction bases left unmatched: 7. The chain's CDR3 is CASSPGTGGSPLHF. The CDR3 DNA sequence: TGTGCCAGCAGCCCCGGGACAGGAGGATCACCCCTCCACTTT.

This chain connects TRBV20-1 to TRBJ2-7; D not certain. Germline V CDR1 and CDR2: DFQATT, SNEGSKA (reference sequence). The CDR3 runs 13 residues. Between the trimmed V and J ends, which lost 5 bases and 2 bases, there was a span of 13 bases. Here the CDR3 DNA reads TGCAGTGCTGACGACCACGGCCCCTACGAGCAGTACTTC. This codes for CSADDHGPYEQYF.

The J gene is TRBJ2-3, the V gene TRBV28; tentatively, D is TRBD2 (6 bases). V lost 6 bases to trimming and J lost 2 bases, with 18 bases between them. The CDR3 totals 16 residues. Germline-derived CDR1 and CDR2 are MDHEN and SYDVKM. CDR3 protein: CASRPPGGTYTDTQYF. The CDR3 DNA follows: TGTGCCAGCAGACCGCCTGGCGGGACGTACACAGATACGCAGTATTTT.